The 26 T cell receptor beta chains below come from one sample, sequenced in a study of memory CD4+ T cells and cytomegalovirus serostatus. Assay used: immunoSEQ multiplex PCR; TCRdb lists only in-frame clones, some missing. This sample has some 25,000 clones, with about 80% found just once. The sort gate was single viable CD3+CD4+CD8-CD45RO+ cells for memory CD4+ T cells. Sequencing was carried out using memory CD4+ T cells from blood. These receptors all stem from an adult in good health and CMV-seronegative.

V is TRBV7-6 and J is TRBJ1-3, with a weak D call TRBD1 (6 bases). The V gene lost 5 bases and the J gene lost 1 base, with 9 bases spanning the gap. Per germline, CDR1 SGHVS and CDR2 FNYEAQ. The CDR3 covers 14 residues. In DNA form, the CDR3 reads TGTGCCAGCAGCCGAGGACAGTCTGGAAACACCATATATTTT. It encodes CASSRGQSGNTIYF.

The chain uses TRBV11-2 and TRBJ1-1, with D possibly matching TRBD1 (5 bases). The germline V gene encodes CDR1 SGHAT and CDR2 FQNNGV. There are 15 residues in the CDR3. Trimming cost V 5 bases and J 5 bases, with 18 bases left between them. The DNA of the CDR3 is TGTGCCAGCAGCACGAACCGGGGCGGGGGAACTGAAGCTTTCTTT. Its translation is CASSTNRGGGTEAFF.

The chain couples TRBV7-2 to TRBJ1-3; D gene ambiguous. Germline V gene data show CDR1 as SGHTA and CDR2 as FQGNSA. V was trimmed by 1 base and J by 4 bases, leaving 11 bases between them. The CDR3 runs to 15 residues. CDR3 loop: CASSLVAGRGNTIYF. For the CDR3, the DNA is TGTGCCAGCAGCTTAGTTGCAGGTCGGGGAAACACCATATATTTT.

The chain couples TRBV4-3 to TRBJ2-3; D gene uncertain. Trimming left V 0 bases short and J 4 bases short, with 5 bases between. The germline V gene encodes CDR1 LGHNA and CDR2 YSLEER. The length of the CDR3 is 13 residues. Here the CDR3 DNA reads TGCGCCAGCAGCCAAGAGATCCCAGATACGCAGTATTTT. Its protein is CASSQEIPDTQYF.

This clone was picked up one time. This chain links TRBV7-2 with TRBJ2-3; D call uncertain. Trimming took 2 bases from V and 2 from J, leaving 11 bases between them. Germline V CDR1 and CDR2: SGHTA, FQGNSA. CDR3 length equals 15 residues. The CDR3 sequence: CASSLTRTDTDTQYF. In nucleotides, the CDR3 is TGTGCCAGCAGCTTAACAAGAACCGACACAGATACGCAGTATTTT.

The rearrangement links TRBV9 to TRBJ2-2; no clear D. The CDR3 runs 18 residues. The germline V and J ends were trimmed by 0 bases and 4 bases, with 19 bases remaining between them. From germline, CDR1 is SGDLS and CDR2 YYNGEE. The CDR3 protein is CASSVAGIGSASTGELFF. DNA for the CDR3: TGTGCCAGCAGCGTAGCGGGTATAGGGTCGGCCAGCACCGGGGAGCTGTTTTTT. Complete variable domain (other parts from reference TRBV9 and TRBJ2-2): DSGVTQTPKHLITATGQRVTLRCSPRSGDLSVYWYQQSLDQGLQFLIQYYNGEERAKGNILERFSAQQFPDLHSELNLSSLELGDSALYFCASSVAGIGSASTGELFFGEGSRLTVL.

The gene calls are TRBV28 and TRBJ2-7; D ambiguous. The CDR3 runs to 14 residues. The V and J ends lost 8 bases and 2 bases respectively, with 16 bases between them. Germline values: CDR1 MDHEN, CDR2 SYDVKM. As DNA, the CDR3 is TGTGCCAGCTCTCCTTCCCGGCTCCCCTACGAGCAGTACTTC. This translates into CASSPSRLPYEQYF. Drawing the rest from reference TRBV28 and TRBJ2-7, the complete variable domain is DVKVTQSSRYLVKRTGEKVFLECVQDMDHENMFWYRQDPGLGLRLIYFSYDVKMKEKGDIPEGYSVSREKKERFSLILESASTNQTSMYLCASSPSRLPYEQYFGPGTRLTVT.

This clone was counted only a few times. This sequence joins TRBV28 and TRBJ1-5; the D is unclear. CDR1 is MDHEN and CDR2 is SYDVKM in the germline V gene. Deletions cut 2 bases from V and 2 bases from J, with 13 bases between. The CDR3 runs 16 residues. The CDR3 loop reads CASSLGLGFGNQPQHF. CDR3 sequence (DNA): TGTGCCAGCAGTTTAGGTCTGGGTTTTGGCAATCAGCCCCAGCATTTT. Filled out from reference TRBV28 and TRBJ1-5, the complete variable domain reads DVKVTQSSRYLVKRTGEKVFLECVQDMDHENMFWYRQDPGLGLRLIYFSYDVKMKEKGDIPEGYSVSREKKERFSLILESASTNQTSMYLCASSLGLGFGNQPQHFGDGTRLSIL.

The chain has TRBV21-1 and TRBJ2-7. TRBV21-1 is termed a pseudogene. There are 16 residues in the CDR3. The CDR3 is CASSKFGWVVFYEQYF. The CDR3 DNA follows: TGTGCCAGCAGCAAATTTGGGTGGGTGGTTTTCTACGAGCAGTACTTC.

This rearrangement joins TRBV5-1 to TRBJ2-2; 8 bases are shared with TRBD1. V lost 4 bases to trimming and J lost 4 bases; unmatched junction nucleotides: 9. Germline assignment: CDR1 SGHRS and CDR2 YFSETQ. The CDR3 runs to 16 residues. CDR3 in DNA: TGCGCCAGCAGCCAAGGGGGGCAGGGGGCCACCGGGGAGCTGTTTTTT. This gives the protein CASSQGGQGATGELFF.

The V gene is TRBV10-3, the J gene TRBJ2-3, with TRBD2 as a possible D gene (7 bases). Trimming stripped 7 bases from V and 7 bases from J, with 18 bases between. Germline CDR1 is ENHRY and CDR2 is SYGVKD. The CDR3 runs to 14 residues. As DNA, the CDR3 is TGTGCCATCAATCGGGGAGGGGGGCTCCATACGCAGTATTTT. Translation: CAINRGGGLHTQYF.

V and J are TRBV7-9 and TRBJ2-1; 13 bases line up with TRBD2. V gave up 5 bases and J gave up 4 bases; unmatched junction bases: 2. CDR1 and CDR2 (germline): SEHNR, FQNEAQ (reference sequence). The CDR3 extends over 15 amino acids. CDR3 DNA: TGTGCCAGCAGCCGGGGACTAGCGGGGTACAATGAGCAGTTCTTC. This gives the protein CASSRGLAGYNEQFF.

The V call is TRBV10-3, the J call TRBJ2-1; the match to TRBD2 covers 11 bases. There are 16 residues in the CDR3. The ends lost 5 bases at V and 10 bases at J; junction bases unmatched: 13. Germline assignment: CDR1 ENHRY and CDR2 SYGVKD. CDR3 coding DNA: TGTGCCATCAGTACCCAACTTAGCGGGGGGGCGGGAGAGCAGTTCTTC. Amino acids: CAISTQLSGGAGEQFF.

The chain recombines TRBV11-3 with TRBJ2-5; D possibly corresponds to TRBD1 (6 bases). V was clipped by 5 bases and J by 4 bases, with 14 bases between them. The CDR3 runs 14 residues. Per germline, CDR1 SGHNT and CDR2 YENEEA. In nucleotides, the CDR3 is TGTGCCAGCAGCGCCGACAGGCGGGCAGAGACCCAGTACTTC. Residues: CASSADRRAETQYF.

The J gene is TRBJ2-7, the V gene TRBV18; tentative D call: TRBD2 (5 bases). This CDR3 region has 13 residues. V lost 3 bases and J lost 3, with 9 bases in between. Germline V gene lookup returns CDR1 KGHSH and CDR2 LQKENI. The CDR3, as DNA: TGTGCCAGCTCACCGAACGGAGGCTACGAGCAGTACTTC. Protein product: CASSPNGGYEQYF.

The chain recombines TRBV5-4 with TRBJ1-1; D perhaps matches TRBD1 (5 bases). Germline V CDR1 and CDR2: SGHNT, YYREEE (reference sequence). The CDR3 has 13 amino acids. The V end lost 4 bases, the J end lost 1 base, and 8 bases lay between the germline ends. The CDR3 here is CASSIDRNTEAFF. CDR3 DNA: TGTGCCAGCAGCATAGACAGGAACACTGAAGCTTTCTTT. The full variable domain, in which reference TRBV5-4 and TRBJ1-1 provide the parts outside the CDR3, is ETGVTQSPTHLIKTRGQQVTLRCSSQSGHNTVSWYQQALGQGPQFIFQYYREEENGRGNFPPRFSGLQFPNYSSELNVNALELDDSALYLCASSIDRNTEAFFGQGTRLTVV.

This clone was observed a handful of times. The same CDR3 is also encoded by other DNA sequences in this sample. The V and J genes are TRBV9 and TRBJ1-3; D is possibly TRBD1 (5 bases). Germline-derived CDR1 and CDR2 are SGDLS and YYNGEE. Trimming shortened V by 0 bases and J by 4 bases, and 11 bases separated the two germline ends. The CDR3 sequence is 15 residues long. As DNA, the CDR3 is TGTGCCAGCAGCGTAGCAGAGGGGCTGGGAAACACCATATATTTT. Residues: CASSVAEGLGNTIYF.

The chain joins TRBV9 to TRBJ1-6; tentatively, D is TRBD1 (5 bases). The CDR3 has 14 residues. V lost 2 bases, J lost 6 bases, and 9 bases lay in between. CDR1 is SGDLS, CDR2 YYNGEE, per germline. Here the CDR3 reads CASSVTELNSPLHF. For the CDR3, the DNA is TGTGCCAGCAGCGTGACAGAGCTTAATTCACCCCTCCACTTT.

The chain combines TRBV5-1 with TRBJ2-2; no firm D call. Germline V lookup: CDR1 SGHRS, CDR2 YFSETQ. The CDR3 contains 11 residues. V was shortened by 7 bases and J by 6 bases, with 7 bases between the two germline ends. This chain's CDR3 is CASESAGELFF. CDR3 DNA: TGCGCCAGCGAATCAGCCGGGGAGCTGTTTTTT.

The chain combines TRBV5-4 with TRBJ1-3; D not certain. The germline CDR1 and CDR2 sequences are SGHNT and YYREEE (reference sequence). This CDR3 contains 13 residues. V was trimmed by 3 bases and J by 6 bases, leaving 10 bases between them. The CDR3 DNA follows: TGTGCCAGCAGCTCGTCTGATGAAAACACCATATATTTT. Its protein product is CASSSSDENTIYF.

This clone showed up just a few times. The chain joins TRBV29-1 to TRBJ2-6; D ambiguous. In germline, CDR1 is SQVTM, CDR2 ANQGSEA. The CDR3 length is 13 residues. Between the trimmed V and J ends, which lost 4 bases and 1 base, there was a span of 5 bases. CDR3 protein: CSVAPSGANVLTF. The DNA of the CDR3 is TGCAGCGTTGCACCGTCTGGGGCCAACGTCCTGACTTTC.

This chain links TRBV18 with TRBJ1-3, with unresolved D. The CDR3 loop spans 15 amino acids. Looked up from germline, CDR1 is KGHSH and CDR2 is LQKENI. V was shortened by 0 bases and J by 5 bases, with 11 bases between the two germline ends. The chain's CDR3 is CASSPPAGSRNTIYF. Written as DNA, the CDR3 is TGTGCCAGCTCACCACCCGCTGGCAGTCGAAACACCATATATTTT. Full variable domain (remainder filled in from reference TRBV18 and TRBJ1-3): NAGVMQNPRHLVRRRGQEARLRCSPMKGHSHVYWYRQLPEEGLKFMVYLQKENIIDESGMPKERFSAEFPKEGPSILRIQQVVRGDSAAYFCASSPPAGSRNTIYFGEGSWLTVV.

CDR3 region: CASSLGGTDNTEAFF. The DNA for the CDR3 is TGTGCCAGCAGCTTAGGGGGGACGGATAACACTGAAGCTTTCTTT. The V gene is TRBV7-3, the J gene TRBJ1-1, with D perhaps matching TRBD1 (5 bases). The CDR3 runs 15 residues. Germline CDR1 reads SGHTA; CDR2 reads FQGTGA. Trimming shortened V by 2 bases and J by 2 bases, and 12 bases separated the two germline ends.

The chain carries TRBV30 and TRBJ1-5; D call uncertain. V lost 3 bases, J lost 4 bases, and 1 base lay in between. This CDR3 region has 10 residues. Germline CDR1 reads GTSNPN; CDR2 reads SVGIG (reference sequence). The CDR3 sequence: CAWRNQPQHF. Written as DNA, the CDR3 is TGTGCCTGGAGGAATCAGCCCCAGCATTTT. The variable domain in full, completed from reference TRBV30 and TRBJ1-5, reads SQTIHQWPATLVQPVGSPLSLECTVEGTSNPNLYWYRQAAGRGLQLLFYSVGIGQISSEVPQNLSASRPQDRQFILSSKKLLLSDSGFYLCAWRNQPQHFGDGTRLSIL.

The chain uses TRBV29-1 and TRBJ2-7; the match to TRBD1 covers 8 bases. Germline-derived CDR1 and CDR2 are SQVTM and ANQGSEA. The J segment lost 4 bases and the V segment lost 5 bases, leaving 4 bases of the junction unmatched. The CDR3 is 12 amino acids. CDR3 amino acids: CSVRTGRYEQYF. The CDR3 bases are TGCAGCGTTCGGACAGGGCGATACGAGCAGTACTTC.

This clone was found a few times. DNA of the CDR3: TGCAGCGTTGGGGTAGGTGGCAGCCATGGCTACACCTTC. Translation gives CSVGVGGSHGYTF. The V and J genes are TRBV29-1 and TRBJ1-2; D call uncertain. V lost 4 bases, J lost 6 bases, and 15 bases lay in between. CDR1 and CDR2 from the germline V gene are SQVTM and ANQGSEA. The length of the CDR3 is 13 residues.